The sequence of this T cell receptor beta chain was determined in a study of T cells in Graves' hyperthyroidism and ophthalmopathy. Amplified regions were TCR beta CDR3 sequences from RNA transcripts. Initially, a first-round RT-PCR of the TCR CDR3 employed the HTBI primer set. TCRdb passed the multiplex PCR reads through MiXCR, listing each CDR3 protein once. The data show hundreds of thousands of distinct CDR3 sequences, 13% to 15% seen once. This clonotype showed up many times. The TCR originated in a woman in her 50s with Graves' ophthalmopathy. Sequenced input: blood.

Here the CDR3 DNA reads TGCGCCAGCAGCCAAGATATCCGGGTAGAGAGGGGCTACGAGCAGTACTTC. Protein product: CASSQDIRVERGYEQYF. The chain carries TRBV4-1 and TRBJ2-7; D is perhaps TRBD1 or TRBD2 (5 bases each). Germline loops: CDR1 MGHRA, CDR2 YSYEKL. The CDR3 consists of 17 residues. The germline V and J ends were trimmed by 0 bases and 3 bases, with 18 bases remaining between them.